The 20 T cell receptor beta chains below come from one sample, sequenced in a study of spatial heterogeneity in lung cancer. TCRdb ran MiXCR on the 5' RACE reads and lists one entry per CDR3 protein. The data contain roughly 80,000 distinct CDR3 sequences, under 8.5% of them seen just once; the ten biggest clones take up 6.5% to 8.5%. The time point was: sample taken at primary tumor resection. The sequenced sample was PBMCs, obtained at surgery. Source of these receptors: a male donor with early-stage non-small cell lung cancer.

This clonotype was seen repeatedly, ten times or more. The CDR3 nucleotides are TGTGCCAGCAGCCTCATCGCTTCGGCAGTCTTCCTCGCCGATACGCAGTATTTT. Translating gives CASSLIASAVFLADTQYF. This chain uses TRBV11-2 with TRBJ2-3; D unclear. Germline-derived CDR1 and CDR2 are SGHAT and FQNNGV. Trimming stripped 5 bases from V and 6 bases from J, with 27 bases between. The CDR3 length is 18 residues.

This sequence joins TRBV19 and TRBJ2-3, with TRBD1 identical over 8 bases. The CDR3 extends over 14 amino acids. The V gene's germline CDR1 is LNHDA and CDR2 SQIVND (reference sequence). V was pared by 8 bases and J by 4 bases, with 8 bases of the junction left unmatched. CDR3 coding DNA: TGTGCCAGTGCTTTTGGACAGGGAGCAGATACGCAGTATTTT. This sequence encodes CASAFGQGADTQYF.

For this clonotype: This sequence may be a read error, since a much larger clone differs from it by one base. The rearrangement uses TRBV7-6 and TRBJ2-1, with 7 bases lining up with TRBD1. The CDR3 is made up of 14 amino acids. V was clipped by 0 bases and J by 8 bases; unmatched bases: 4. Germline CDR1 and CDR2: SGHVS and FNYEAQ. The chain's CDR3 is CASSLATGSDEQFF. The CDR3 coding sequence is TGTGCCAGCAGCTTAGCGACAGGGTCCGATGAGCAGTTCTTC.

Concerning this clonotype itself: This may come from a read error, since a much larger clone is one base off. The chain couples TRBV6-5 to TRBJ1-2; TRBD1 might be the D (5 bases). Germline CDR1 reads MNHEY; CDR2 reads SVGAGI. The CDR3 has 12 amino acids. The CDR3 nucleotides are TGTGTCAGCAGGCGACAGAACTATGGCTACACCTTC. It encodes CVSRRQNYGYTF.

Many counts were recorded for this clonotype. This chain connects TRBV20-1 to TRBJ1-1; D gene ambiguous. Trimming removed 1 base from V and 8 bases from J, with 14 bases in between. Germline lookup yields CDR1 DFQATT and CDR2 SNEGSKA (reference sequence). The CDR3 totals 13 residues. In DNA form, the CDR3 reads TGCAGTGCTAGAGTTGCCGGGATCGAGGAAGCTTTCTTT. This gives the protein CSARVAGIEEAFF.

J is TRBJ1-2 and V is TRBV18, with D possibly matching TRBD1 (5 bases). Trimming stripped 3 bases from V and 6 bases from J, with 14 bases between. The CDR3 is 14 residues long. Germline CDR1 and CDR2: KGHSH and LQKENI. CDR3 in DNA: TGTGCCAGCTCACCGCTTGGCCTGGGGGATGGCTACACCTTC. Amino acids: CASSPLGLGDGYTF.

This clonotype was observed a few times. The rearrangement uses TRBV7-2 and TRBJ1-5; D is undetermined. The germline CDR1 and CDR2 sequences are SGHTA and FQGNSA. This CDR3 has 13 residues. The ends were cut back, 5 bases at V and 7 bases at J, with 12 bases in the middle. In DNA, the CDR3 is TGTGCCAGCAGCCTAACACCGGAGCAGCCCCAGCATTTT. Amino acids: CASSLTPEQPQHF.

This clonotype occurred a few times. This sequence joins TRBV10-3 and TRBJ2-7; TRBD2 agrees at 9 bases. CDR3 length: 14 amino acids. Germline trimming cut 10 bases from V and 4 bases from J; bases unmatched to any gene: 11. Looked up from germline, CDR1 is ENHRY and CDR2 is SYGVKD. CDR3 coding DNA: TGTGCCACACTAGCGGGCCCTAATCGTTACGAGCAGTACTTC. It encodes CATLAGPNRYEQYF.

This clonotype was found many times. J is TRBJ2-2 and V is TRBV10-2; D may correspond to TRBD1 or TRBD2 (5 bases each). The V end was cut by 8 bases, the J end by 5 bases, with 15 bases between. The CDR3 length is 14 residues. Germline CDR1 is WSHSY and CDR2 is SAAADI. This chain's CDR3 is CASLSGRSTGELFF. CDR3 nucleotide sequence: TGCGCCAGCCTCTCGGGACGATCAACCGGGGAGCTGTTTTTT.

The chain employs TRBV6-2 or TRBV6-3 and TRBJ1-5; D ambiguous. Germline V gene lookup returns CDR1 MNHEY and CDR2 SVGEGT. The CDR3 runs to 14 residues. Trimming removed 5 bases from V and 7 bases from J, with 15 bases in between. The CDR3 coding sequence is TGTGCCAGCAGTGACGGGCTCCCCGGGCAGCCCCAGCATTTT. It is translated as CASSDGLPGQPQHF.

This clonotype showed up just a few times. The CDR3, as DNA: TGTGCCAGCAGTTTCACCCCCGGGACAGGGGTCGGCTACACCTTC. It codes for CASSFTPGTGVGYTF. The V and J genes are TRBV6-2 or TRBV6-3 and TRBJ1-2, with 10 bases aligning to TRBD1. The germline CDR1 and CDR2 sequences are MNHEY and SVGEGT. The CDR3 is made up of 15 amino acids. The J segment lost 8 bases and the V segment lost 4 bases, leaving 10 bases of the junction unmatched.

This clonotype was recorded a few times. The V call is TRBV12-3 or TRBV12-4, the J call TRBJ1-1, with TRBD1 as a possible D gene (5 bases). The CDR3 totals 12 residues. Trimming shortened V by 2 bases and J by 6 bases, and 7 bases separated the two germline ends. The CDR3 reads CASSLNRPEAFF. Written as DNA, the CDR3 is TGTGCCAGCAGTTTAAACAGGCCTGAAGCTTTCTTT.

This clonotype was seen repeatedly, ten times or more. The chain employs TRBV7-8 and TRBJ2-5; possible D gene TRBD1, 5 bases. The CDR3 is 17 amino acids. The germline V and J ends were trimmed by 7 bases and 2 bases, with 23 bases remaining between them. Germline V gives CDR1 SGHVS, CDR2 FQNEAQ. For the CDR3, the DNA is TGTGCCAGCACCCCAGATCCCGACAGACGGCTTCAAGAGACCCAGTACTTC. It encodes CASTPDPDRRLQETQYF.

The V call is TRBV5-6, the J call TRBJ1-1; D possibly corresponds to TRBD1 (6 bases). Trimming removed 4 bases from V and 6 bases from J, with 19 bases in between. CDR1 and CDR2 (germline): SGHDT, YYEEEE. This CDR3 region has 15 residues. CDR3 in amino acids: CASSPRRGALPEAFF. The CDR3 DNA reads TGTGCCAGCAGCCCTAGACGGGGGGCCCTCCCTGAAGCTTTCTTT.

This clonotype was recorded many times. The CDR3 bases are TGCAGCGTGGCAGGGAGCATGAACACTGAAGCTTTCTTT. Its protein is CSVAGSMNTEAFF. The rearrangement uses TRBV29-1 and TRBJ1-1; TRBD1 might be the D (5 bases). The CDR3 runs to 13 residues. The ends were cut back, 6 bases at V and 0 bases at J, with 11 bases in the middle. Germline V lookup: CDR1 SQVTM, CDR2 ANQGSEA.

This clonotype was found many times. The chain carries TRBV12-3 or TRBV12-4 and TRBJ1-2; D perhaps matches TRBD1 (6 bases). There are 13 residues in the CDR3. With 1 base removed from V and 3 bases from J, the gap between germline ends came to 6 bases. CDR3 sequence: CASSLDRDYGYTF. In DNA, the CDR3 is TGTGCCAGCAGTTTAGACAGGGACTATGGCTACACCTTC.

Ten or more counts support this clonotype. The CDR3 sequence: CATGTPDFTDTQYF. CDR3 nucleotides: TGTGCCACGGGGACCCCAGATTTCACAGATACGCAGTATTTT. The chain couples TRBV24-1 to TRBJ2-3; D assignment may be TRBD1 or TRBD2 (5 bases each). The germline V gene encodes CDR1 KGHDR and CDR2 SFDVKD. The CDR3 totals 14 residues. V lost 10 bases and J 2 bases, leaving 15 bases between the germline ends.

The table lists this clonotype with a few counts. J is TRBJ1-1 and V is TRBV20-1; D is undetermined. There are 14 residues in the CDR3. The germline V and J ends were trimmed by 6 bases and 4 bases, with 18 bases remaining between them. Germline V gene lookup returns CDR1 DFQATT and CDR2 SNEGSKA (reference sequence). CDR3 loop: CSAPRTATGTEAFF. CDR3 sequence (DNA): TGCAGTGCACCACGGACGGCAACGGGCACTGAAGCTTTCTTT.

This clonotype was picked up many times. V usage is TRBV5-4 and J usage is TRBJ2-2; D call uncertain. Germline V lookup: CDR1 SGHNT, CDR2 YYREEE (reference sequence). The CDR3 extends over 12 amino acids. Trimming cost V 1 base and J 6 bases, with 4 bases left between them. CDR3 amino acids: CASSLPAGELFF. Here the CDR3 DNA reads TGTGCCAGCAGCTTGCCGGCCGGGGAGCTGTTTTTT.

V is TRBV7-8 and J is TRBJ1-1, with D unresolved. This CDR3 contains 11 residues. Germline values: CDR1 SGHVS, CDR2 FQNEAQ. Trimming pared 5 bases from V and 8 bases from J, leaving 9 bases between. CDR3 loop: CASSPLREAFF. CDR3 DNA sequence: TGTGCCAGCAGCCCCCTCCGAGAAGCTTTCTTT.